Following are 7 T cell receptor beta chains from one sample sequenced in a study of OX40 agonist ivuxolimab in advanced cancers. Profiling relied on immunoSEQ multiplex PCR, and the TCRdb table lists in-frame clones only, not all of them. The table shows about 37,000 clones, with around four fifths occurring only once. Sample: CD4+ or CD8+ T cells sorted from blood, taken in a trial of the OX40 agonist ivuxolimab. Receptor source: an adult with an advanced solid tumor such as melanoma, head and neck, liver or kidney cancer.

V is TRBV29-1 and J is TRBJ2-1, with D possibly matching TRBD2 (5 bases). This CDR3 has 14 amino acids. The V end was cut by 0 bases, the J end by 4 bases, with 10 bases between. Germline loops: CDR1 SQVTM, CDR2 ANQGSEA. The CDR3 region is CSVEDRLTYNEQFF. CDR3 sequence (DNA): TGCAGCGTTGAAGATCGACTAACATACAATGAGCAGTTCTTC.

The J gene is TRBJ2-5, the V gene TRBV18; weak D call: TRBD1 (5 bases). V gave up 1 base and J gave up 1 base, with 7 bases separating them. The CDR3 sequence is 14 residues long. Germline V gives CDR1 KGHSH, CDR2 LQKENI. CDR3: CASSPQGAQETQYF. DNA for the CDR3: TGTGCCAGCTCACCACAAGGGGCCCAAGAGACCCAGTACTTC.

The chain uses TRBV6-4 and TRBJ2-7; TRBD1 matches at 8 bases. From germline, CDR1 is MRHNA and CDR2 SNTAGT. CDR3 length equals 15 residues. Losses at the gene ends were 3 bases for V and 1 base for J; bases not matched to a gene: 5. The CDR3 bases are TGTGCCAGCAGTGAAGCAGGGGGCCCGTCCTACGAGCAGTACTTC. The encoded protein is CASSEAGGPSYEQYF.

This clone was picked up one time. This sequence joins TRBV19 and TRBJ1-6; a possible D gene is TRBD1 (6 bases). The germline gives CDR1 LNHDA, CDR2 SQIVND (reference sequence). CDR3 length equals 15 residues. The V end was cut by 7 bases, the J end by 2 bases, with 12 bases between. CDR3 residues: CASTDRDPYNSPLHF. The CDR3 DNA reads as TGTGCCAGTACGGACAGAGACCCCTATAATTCACCCCTCCACTTT. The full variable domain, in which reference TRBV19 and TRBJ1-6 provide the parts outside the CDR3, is DGGITQSPKYLFRKEGQNVTLSCEQNLNHDAMYWYRQDPGQGLRLIYYSQIVNDFQKGDIAEGYSVSREKKESFPLTVTSAQKNPTAFYLCASTDRDPYNSPLHFGNGTRLTVT.

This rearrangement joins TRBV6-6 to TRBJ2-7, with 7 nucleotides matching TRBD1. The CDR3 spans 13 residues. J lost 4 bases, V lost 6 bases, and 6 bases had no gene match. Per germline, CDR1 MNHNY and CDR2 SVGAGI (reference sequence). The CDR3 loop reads CASRNDREYEQYF. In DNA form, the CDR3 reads TGTGCCAGCAGAAACGACAGGGAATACGAGCAGTACTTC.

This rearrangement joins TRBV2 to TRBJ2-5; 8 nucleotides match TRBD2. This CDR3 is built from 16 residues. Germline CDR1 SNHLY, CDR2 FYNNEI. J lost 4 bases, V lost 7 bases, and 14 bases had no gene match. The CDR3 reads CASTPGERGRRETQYF. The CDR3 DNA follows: TGTGCCAGCACTCCTGGTGAGCGGGGGAGACGAGAGACCCAGTACTTC.

Here the CDR3 DNA reads TGTGCCAGCAGCTTATATTACGAGCAGTACTTC. It translates to CASSLYYEQYF. The genes are TRBV7-2 and TRBJ2-7; D unclear. V lost 2 bases to trimming and J lost 4 bases, with 3 bases between them. The CDR3 loop spans 11 amino acids. Germline V gene lookup returns CDR1 SGHTA and CDR2 FQGNSA.